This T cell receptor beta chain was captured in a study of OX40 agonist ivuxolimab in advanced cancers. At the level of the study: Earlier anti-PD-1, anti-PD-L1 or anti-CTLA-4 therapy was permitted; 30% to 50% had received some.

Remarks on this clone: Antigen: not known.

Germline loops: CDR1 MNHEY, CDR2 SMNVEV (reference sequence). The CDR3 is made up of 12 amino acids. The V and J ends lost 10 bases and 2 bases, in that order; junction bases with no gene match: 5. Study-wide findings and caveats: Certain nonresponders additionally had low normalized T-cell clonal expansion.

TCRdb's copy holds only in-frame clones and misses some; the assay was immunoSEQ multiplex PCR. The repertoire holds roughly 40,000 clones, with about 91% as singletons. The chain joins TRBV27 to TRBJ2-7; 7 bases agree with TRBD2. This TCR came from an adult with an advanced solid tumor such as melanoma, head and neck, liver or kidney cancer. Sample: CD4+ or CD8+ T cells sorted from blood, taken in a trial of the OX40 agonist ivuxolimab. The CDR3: CAIRSGTYEQYF. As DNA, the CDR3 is TGTGCCATCAGGAGCGGGACCTACGAGCAGTACTTC.